This entry is about one T cell receptor (beta chain). PCR involved 60 Vbeta and 13 Jbeta primers. Measured with immunoSEQ multiplex PCR; TCRdb has only the in-frame clones, and not every one. The listing contains 150,000 to 200,000 clones. The source of the sample is a study of cytomegalovirus exposure and HLA in healthy donors. Germline CDR1 is PRHDT and CDR2 is FYEKMQ (reference sequence). CDR3 size: 14 residues. Trimming took 4 bases from V and 4 from J, leaving 11 bases between them. Input material: PBMCs. The chain carries TRBV13 and TRBJ1-5, with no clear D. This clonotype was sampled from a man aged 30-40 years in good health and CMV-seronegative. CDR3 amino acids: CASSSYKQNQPQHF. The CDR3 DNA follows: TGTGCCAGCAGCTCCTATAAACAGAATCAGCCCCAGCATTTT. Filled out from reference TRBV13 and TRBJ1-5, the complete variable domain reads AAGVIQSPRHLIKEKRETATLKCYPIPRHDTVYWYQQGPGQDPQFLISFYEKMQSDKGSIPDRFSAQQFSDYHSELNMSSLELGDSALYFCASSSYKQNQPQHFGDGTRLSIL.